This entry lists 27 T cell receptor beta chains sequenced from one sample in a study of CD8 T cells in Susac syndrome. It was with random hexamers that roughly 0.5 to 1 ug RNA was reverse transcribed. TCRdb redid the calling of the immunoSEQ multiplex PCR reads with MiXCR, one entry per CDR3 protein. The sample has about 160,000 distinct CDR3 sequences; roughly nine tenths are singletons. The sample comprised CD4+ T cells from PBMCs. These receptors were obtained from a human donor in good health.

J is TRBJ2-4 and V is TRBV29-1, with D tentatively TRBD1 or TRBD2 (5 bases each). V lost 3 bases, J lost 0 bases, and 6 bases lay in between. CDR1 and CDR2 from the germline V gene are SQVTM and ANQGSEA. CDR3 length: 13 amino acids. CDR3 DNA: TGCAGCGTTGAGGGGGTAGCCAAAAACATTCAGTACTTC. Its protein product is CSVEGVAKNIQYF.

This clonotype was observed a few times. V and J are TRBV18 and TRBJ2-5; a weak D match, TRBD1 (6 bases). CDR3 length: 13 residues. Germline V gives CDR1 KGHSH, CDR2 LQKENI. The V end lost 6 bases, the J end lost 1 base, and 9 bases lay between the germline ends. CDR3: CASSRGTQETQYF. The CDR3 region has the DNA TGTGCCAGCTCCAGGGGTACCCAAGAGACCCAGTACTTC.

This clonotype was picked up one time. V gene TRBV24-1 combines with J gene TRBJ1-4; the D gene is possibly TRBD1 (6 bases). The CDR3 runs to 15 residues. Trimming left V 4 bases short and J 8 bases short, with 16 bases between. The V gene's germline CDR1 is KGHDR and CDR2 SFDVKD. The CDR3 DNA follows: TGTGCCACCAGTGACTCAGGGACACCCAACGAAAAACTGTTTTTT. It translates to CATSDSGTPNEKLFF.

V gene TRBV7-9 combines with J gene TRBJ1-1; D gene uncertain. The germline V and J ends were trimmed by 3 bases and 11 bases, with 13 bases remaining between them. The CDR3 is 12 amino acids. Germline CDR1 and CDR2: SEHNR and FQNEAQ (reference sequence). CDR3 loop: CASSFDRGGAFF. The DNA for the CDR3 is TGTGCCAGCAGCTTTGACCGTGGCGGGGCTTTCTTT.

This chain joins TRBV3-1 and TRBJ1-1; D is possibly TRBD1 (5 bases). In germline, CDR1 is LGHDT, CDR2 YNNKEL (reference sequence). The V and J ends lost 2 bases and 3 bases respectively, with 16 bases between them. CDR3 length: 16 amino acids. CDR3: CASSQFRDGEYTEAFF. The CDR3 DNA reads as TGTGCCAGCAGCCAATTCCGGGACGGAGAATACACTGAAGCTTTCTTT.

The chain links TRBV7-3 to TRBJ2-4; D perhaps matches TRBD1 (6 bases). The V and J ends lost 5 bases and 1 base respectively, with 15 bases between them. The V gene's germline CDR1 is SGHTA and CDR2 FQGTGA. This CDR3 spans 16 amino acids. CDR3 DNA sequence: TGTGCCAGCAGCCAGGGGCAGGGAGACGCCAAAAACATTCAGTACTTC. Its protein product is CASSQGQGDAKNIQYF.

The V and J genes are TRBV5-1 and TRBJ2-1; perhaps TRBD1 as D (6 bases). Trimming cost V 2 bases and J 2 bases, with 11 bases left between them. Germline V CDR1 and CDR2: SGHRS, YFSETQ. The CDR3 is 15 amino acids. The CDR3 sequence: CASSFDRWTYNEQFF. CDR3 nucleotide sequence: TGCGCCAGCAGCTTCGACAGGTGGACCTACAATGAGCAGTTCTTC.

V gene TRBV4-3 combines with J gene TRBJ2-7; D not certain. This CDR3 region has 15 residues. Germline V gene lookup returns CDR1 LGHNA and CDR2 YSLEER. V was clipped by 0 bases and J by 3 bases, with 12 bases between them. The CDR3 loop is CASSQDQAPFYEQYF. The CDR3 bases are TGCGCCAGCAGCCAAGATCAAGCACCGTTCTACGAGCAGTACTTC.

The gene calls are TRBV20-1 and TRBJ2-2, with 10 bases that match TRBD1. This CDR3 is built from 14 residues. Germline CDR1 reads DFQATT; CDR2 reads SNEGSKA (reference sequence). Trimming removed 3 bases from V and 7 bases from J; junction bases left unmatched: 5. CDR3 loop: CSARGDRGVGELFF. The DNA of the CDR3 is TGCAGTGCTAGGGGGGACAGGGGAGTCGGGGAGCTGTTTTTT.

V and J are TRBV6-6 and TRBJ2-7, with 7 bases identical to TRBD1. The trim removed 5 bases at V and 4 bases at J, leaving 5 bases unmatched. Germline CDR1 MNHNY, CDR2 SVGAGI (reference sequence). This CDR3 comprises 13 residues. CDR3 sequence: CASSHDRVYEQYF. The CDR3 DNA follows: TGTGCCAGCAGTCACGACAGGGTATACGAGCAGTACTTC.

V usage is TRBV30 and J usage is TRBJ1-1, with D possibly TRBD1 on 6 matching bases. The CDR3 is 13 amino acids. V dropped 3 bases and J dropped 11 bases, with 19 bases sitting between them. Germline CDR1 is GTSNPN and CDR2 is SVGIG (reference sequence). The CDR3 DNA sequence: TGTGCCTGGAGCCCGGGGGCAGGGTTCTTGGCTTTCTTT. It codes for CAWSPGAGFLAFF.

The V and J genes are TRBV28 and TRBJ2-1; TRBD1 matches at 9 bases. Losses at the gene ends were 5 bases for V and 15 bases for J; bases not matched to a gene: 17. Germline-derived CDR1 and CDR2 are MDHEN and SYDVKM. The CDR3 is made up of 15 amino acids. The CDR3 loop reads CASSPGDRVRRGGFF. The CDR3 region has the DNA TGTGCCAGCAGTCCCGGGGACAGGGTGAGGCGTGGGGGGTTCTTC.

V gene TRBV5-1 combines with J gene TRBJ2-5, with D perhaps TRBD2 (5 bases). Per the germline V gene, CDR1 is SGHRS and CDR2 is YFSETQ. This CDR3 has 15 amino acids. The V gene lost 0 bases and the J gene lost 1 base, with 10 bases spanning the gap. In DNA form, the CDR3 reads TGCGCCAGCAGCTTGGGGACTTATGGCCAAGAGACCCAGTACTTC. Translation gives CASSLGTYGQETQYF.

The chain uses TRBV27 and TRBJ1-2; D is undetermined. The CDR3 has 15 amino acids. Germline V gene sequence: CDR1 MNHEY, CDR2 SMNVEV (reference sequence). Deletions cut 0 bases from V and 6 bases from J, with 14 bases between. DNA of the CDR3: TGTGCCAGCAGTTTATCGGCCCCCGGGTGGGATGGCTACACCTTC. It yields the protein CASSLSAPGWDGYTF.

The chain uses TRBV7-2 and TRBJ2-1, with D perhaps matching TRBD1 (6 bases). This CDR3 has 13 residues. The germline V gene has CDR1 SGHTA and CDR2 FQGNSA. V lost 1 base, J lost 9 bases, and 10 bases lay in between. The CDR3 sequence is CASSLVGTTEQFF. The CDR3 DNA reads TGTGCCAGCAGCTTAGTTGGGACAACTGAGCAGTTCTTC.

The chain carries TRBV19 and TRBJ1-5; 11 nucleotides line up with TRBD1. V was pared by 6 bases and J by 6 bases, with 10 bases of the junction left unmatched. Germline V gene sequence: CDR1 LNHDA, CDR2 SQIVND (reference sequence). This CDR3 comprises 16 residues. The CDR3 here is CASSPPGTGGRQPQHF. As DNA, the CDR3 is TGTGCCAGTAGCCCACCCGGGACAGGGGGTCGTCAGCCCCAGCATTTT.

The rearrangement joins TRBV6-2 or TRBV6-3 to TRBJ2-5; D is possibly TRBD2 (6 bases). V shed 10 bases and J shed 1 base, with 19 bases lying between them. CDR3 length: 15 residues. Germline V CDR1 and CDR2: MNHEY, SVGEGT. The CDR3 region has the DNA TGTGCCACCCTCACCCGGCGGGGTTCCCAAGAGACCCAGTACTTC. This gives the protein CATLTRRGSQETQYF.

The chain has TRBV6-1 and TRBJ2-3; TRBD1 matches 11 bases. Germline trimming cut 6 bases from V and 4 bases from J; bases unmatched to any gene: 18. CDR3 length equals 19 residues. Germline lookup yields CDR1 MNHNS and CDR2 SASEGT. The CDR3 protein is CASSAYPGQGDLRADTQYF. Here the CDR3 DNA reads TGTGCCAGCAGCGCGTACCCGGGACAGGGGGATCTTCGGGCAGATACGCAGTATTTT.

The V call is TRBV5-4, the J call TRBJ2-1, with 9 bases matching TRBD2. In germline, CDR1 is SGHNT, CDR2 YYREEE (reference sequence). This CDR3 region has 16 residues. J was trimmed by 8 bases and V by 0 bases; bases with no gene match: 9. CDR3 loop: CASSLAVAGGTDEQFF. The DNA for the CDR3 is TGTGCCAGCAGCTTGGCCGTGGCGGGAGGGACCGATGAGCAGTTCTTC.

The rearrangement joins TRBV12-3 or TRBV12-4 to TRBJ2-7, with D maybe TRBD2 (5 bases). The V end was cut by 4 bases, the J end by 1 base, with 11 bases between. CDR3 length: 14 residues. The CDR3 bases are TGTGCCAGCAGTTCACGGACTGAATCCTACGAGCAGTACTTC. This sequence encodes CASSSRTESYEQYF.

V is TRBV18 and J is TRBJ2-3; 7 nucleotides align to TRBD2. CDR1 and CDR2 from the germline V gene are KGHSH and LQKENI. V was pared by 6 bases and J by 0 bases, with 6 bases of the junction left unmatched. This CDR3 has 15 residues. The CDR3 DNA sequence: TGTGCCAGCTCGCAGCGGGGACCCAGCACAGATACGCAGTATTTT. Translated: CASSQRGPSTDTQYF.

This clonotype is a singleton in its sample. In nucleotides, the CDR3 is TGTGCCAGCGCAGCGAGGGGGCAGGTCGATGAGCAGTTCTTC. Translated: CASAARGQVDEQFF. This rearrangement joins TRBV2 to TRBJ2-1; 7 bases map to TRBD1. V was pared by 8 bases and J by 8 bases, with 12 bases of the junction left unmatched. In germline, CDR1 is SNHLY, CDR2 FYNNEI. This CDR3 is built from 14 residues.

The chain links TRBV2 to TRBJ2-6, with D unclear. The germline V and J ends were trimmed by 0 bases and 2 bases, with 8 bases remaining between them. This CDR3 comprises 16 residues. Per the germline V gene, CDR1 is SNHLY and CDR2 is FYNNEI. The CDR3, as DNA: TGTGCCAGCAGTGAAGCGCCCCTCCCTGGGGCCAACGTCCTGACTTTC. It translates to CASSEAPLPGANVLTF.

This clonotype came up a few times. The chain couples TRBV12-3 or TRBV12-4 to TRBJ2-5; D is unclear. The V and J ends lost 1 base and 1 base respectively, with 7 bases between them. The CDR3 has 14 amino acids. The CDR3 sequence is CASSLGASQETQYF. Written as DNA, the CDR3 is TGTGCCAGCAGTTTAGGGGCCAGCCAAGAGACCCAGTACTTC.

This chain connects TRBV19 to TRBJ1-3; D is perhaps TRBD1 (5 bases). The CDR3 is 15 residues long. Trimming removed 6 bases at V and 0 bases at J, with 12 bases between. CDR1 and CDR2 from the germline V gene are LNHDA and SQIVND (reference sequence). This CDR3 reads CASRSGRTSGNTIYF. CDR3 sequence (DNA): TGTGCCAGTAGGTCGGGACGGACCTCTGGAAACACCATATATTTT.

The chain recombines TRBV6-2 or TRBV6-3 with TRBJ1-3; TRBD1 aligns across 9 bases. In germline, CDR1 is MNHEY, CDR2 SVGEGT. After removal of 6 bases from V and 4 bases from J, the junction contained 10 bases not matched to a gene. This CDR3 is 16 amino acids long. The CDR3 region has the DNA TGTGCCAGCAGGGATCCGGGACAGGGAAAAGGAAACACCATATATTTT. Protein product: CASRDPGQGKGNTIYF.

This chain links TRBV7-8 with TRBJ2-6; TRBD1 matches 9 bases. The CDR3 contains 16 residues. V shed 6 bases and J 4 bases; nucleotides not matched to a gene: 7. Germline CDR1 is SGHVS and CDR2 is FQNEAQ. CDR3 region: CASSRTGVAGANVLTF. As DNA, the CDR3 is TGTGCCAGCAGTCGGACAGGGGTTGCAGGGGCCAACGTCCTGACTTTC.